The 32 T cell receptor beta chains presented below share a single source sample, sequenced in a study of T-cell reconstitution after alpha-beta-depleted transplantation in children. A TCRbeta library incorporating unique molecular identifiers was prepared. TCRdb recomputed calls from the PCR reads with MiXCR, one row per CDR3 protein. The sample holds 450,000 to 550,000 distinct CDR3 sequences, approximately 10% seen once. The sequences come from PBMCs, mostly from graft donor cells, collected 180 days after TCRalphabeta/CD19-depleted stem cell transplant. Receptors were obtained from a female patient under 10 years old who had a stem cell transplant for aplastic anemia, so the T cells may come from the graft donor.

This clonotype has only a few counts. The V and J genes are TRBV28 and TRBJ2-5; D is perhaps TRBD1 (6 bases). CDR3 length: 14 amino acids. With 5 bases removed from V and 1 base from J, the gap between germline ends came to 11 bases. Per germline, CDR1 MDHEN and CDR2 SYDVKM. Here the CDR3 DNA reads TGTGCCAGCAGTCCCTACAGGGTCCAAGAGACCCAGTACTTC. It yields the protein CASSPYRVQETQYF.

There are a few counts of this clonotype. The rearrangement uses TRBV12-3 or TRBV12-4 and TRBJ2-5; 11 bases map to TRBD2. The CDR3 contains 16 residues. The V segment lost 2 bases and the J segment 6 bases; nucleotides outside the gene matches: 8. CDR3 protein: CASSLTSGSGRKTQYF. CDR3 bases: TGTGCCAGCAGTTTAACTAGCGGGAGCGGTAGAAAGACCCAGTACTTC.

This clonotype was counted between two and nine times. The genes are TRBV5-1 and TRBJ1-4; D might be TRBD1 (5 bases). This CDR3 comprises 14 residues. V was cut by 1 base and J by 6 bases, with 10 bases left in between. Germline lookup yields CDR1 SGHRS and CDR2 YFSETQ. The CDR3: CASSLSRGDEKLFF. The DNA of the CDR3 is TGCGCCAGCAGCTTGTCACGGGGCGATGAAAAACTGTTTTTT.

This clonotype occurred a few times. The chain has TRBV5-5 and TRBJ1-3, with D possibly being TRBD1 (5 bases). CDR1 and CDR2 (germline): SGHKS, YYEKEE (reference sequence). V was shortened by 4 bases and J by 0 bases, with 11 bases between the two germline ends. The CDR3 sequence is 15 residues long. In DNA form, the CDR3 reads TGTGCCAGCAGCCCGGGACCGAACTCTGGAAACACCATATATTTT. Translated: CASSPGPNSGNTIYF.

V is TRBV4-3 and J is TRBJ2-1; maybe TRBD2 (6 bases). Looked up from germline, CDR1 is LGHNA and CDR2 is YSLEER. Trimming removed 3 bases at V and 2 bases at J, with 8 bases between. The CDR3 is made up of 14 amino acids. This CDR3 reads CASSHRTTYNEQFF. CDR3 in DNA: TGCGCCAGCAGCCACCGGACTACCTACAATGAGCAGTTCTTC.

The sample holds many counts of this clonotype. The rearrangement uses TRBV5-6 and TRBJ1-2, with 9 bases matching TRBD1. The J segment lost 5 bases and the V segment lost 4 bases, leaving 9 bases of the junction unmatched. The CDR3 runs 15 residues. From germline, CDR1 is SGHDT and CDR2 YYEEEE. CDR3 nucleotide sequence: TGTGCCAGCAGCCTCCCCGACAGGGGGGCTTATGGCTACACCTTC. This codes for CASSLPDRGAYGYTF.

In this sample, this clonotype turned up many times. The rearrangement uses TRBV7-9 and TRBJ2-3; TRBD2 aligns across 13 bases. Per the germline V gene, CDR1 is SEHNR and CDR2 is FQNEAQ (reference sequence). This CDR3 comprises 16 residues. The junction had 6 bases not matched to a gene; V was cut back by 5 bases and J by 4 bases. CDR3 region: CASSLRTSGSPDTQYF. In DNA form, the CDR3 reads TGTGCCAGCAGCCTAAGGACTAGCGGGAGTCCAGATACGCAGTATTTT.

This clonotype was picked up many times. The rearrangement links TRBV20-1 to TRBJ2-5, with D possibly being TRBD2 (6 bases). This CDR3 region has 16 residues. CDR1 is DFQATT, CDR2 SNEGSKA, per germline (reference sequence). V dropped 0 bases and J dropped 7 bases, with 21 bases sitting between them. CDR3 sequence: CSARDSTRGYGGTQYF. CDR3 DNA sequence: TGCAGTGCTAGAGATTCGACTAGAGGGTATGGTGGGACCCAGTACTTC.

This clonotype was counted many times. This sequence joins TRBV27 and TRBJ1-1; D remains unclear. Per germline, CDR1 MNHEY and CDR2 SMNVEV (reference sequence). The V end was cut by 3 bases, the J end by 1 base, with 15 bases between. This CDR3 is 16 amino acids long. In nucleotides, the CDR3 is TGTGCCAGCAGTTTTCTTCAAGCGACGGGGAACACTGAAGCTTTCTTT. Translating gives CASSFLQATGNTEAFF.

This clonotype occurred once. The CDR3 nucleotides are TGTGCCAGCCCAGTGAGAAGGAGTCAGGACACTGAAGCTTTCTTT. Translating gives CASPVRRSQDTEAFF. This rearrangement joins TRBV21-1 to TRBJ1-1. TRBV21-1 is assigned pseudogene status. CDR3 length equals 15 residues.

In its sample, this clonotype was seen many times. The chain employs TRBV29-1 and TRBJ2-1, with 9 nucleotides matching TRBD2. Trimming at V came to 0 bases and at J to 6 bases, leaving 9 bases not matched to a gene. This CDR3 is built from 16 residues. Germline CDR1 reads SQVTM; CDR2 reads ANQGSEA. CDR3 amino acids: CSVEDKWLAGLNEQFF. The CDR3 region has the DNA TGCAGCGTTGAAGATAAGTGGCTAGCGGGGCTCAATGAGCAGTTCTTC.

This rearrangement joins TRBV11-2 to TRBJ2-3; D uncertain. The CDR3 consists of 16 residues. Trimming removed 4 bases at V and 4 bases at J, with 18 bases between. CDR1 SGHAT and CDR2 FQNNGV come from the germline V gene. The CDR3 DNA sequence: TGTGCCAGCAGCTCATATAGCTTTCTGGATGCAGATACGCAGTATTTT. Translated, it gives CASSSYSFLDADTQYF.

This chain links TRBV4-1 with TRBJ2-7; 7 bases are a match to TRBD1. The germline CDR1 and CDR2 sequences are MGHRA and YSYEKL. The CDR3 totals 13 residues. Losses at the gene ends were 3 bases for V and 3 bases for J; bases not matched to a gene: 2. CDR3 residues: CASSHRQGYEQYV. CDR3 coding DNA: TGCGCCAGCAGCCACCGACAGGGCTACGAGCAGTACGTC.

This clonotype turned up a few times. J is TRBJ2-7 and V is TRBV10-3; 14 bases fit TRBD2. V lost 0 bases and J lost 3; bases outside the gene matches: 1. CDR1 and CDR2 from the germline V gene are ENHRY and SYGVKD. This CDR3 has 16 amino acids. CDR3 bases: TGTGCCATCAGTGAGTCAGGGACTAGCGGGAGCTACGAGCAGTACTTC. It yields the protein CAISESGTSGSYEQYF.

V usage is TRBV7-8 and J usage is TRBJ1-3; D remains ambiguous. The CDR3 spans 19 residues. Germline assignment: CDR1 SGHVS and CDR2 FQNEAQ. Trimming took 2 bases from V and 0 from J, leaving 20 bases between them. The DNA of the CDR3 is TGTGCCAGCAGCTTATCGCGATACCGCCAGCCATCCTCTGGAAACACCATATATTTT. It specifies CASSLSRYRQPSSGNTIYF.

This clonotype has just a few counts. The chain couples TRBV20-1 to TRBJ2-5; 11 bases align to TRBD2. This CDR3 spans 16 amino acids. CDR1 DFQATT and CDR2 SNEGSKA come from the germline V gene (reference sequence). The CDR3 DNA reads as TGCAGCCTATCGGGGGCTAGCGGGGGGTTTCAAGAGACCCAGTACTTC. Translation gives CSLSGASGGFQETQYF.

The genes are TRBV6-4 and TRBJ2-4; D call uncertain. Trimming stripped 2 bases from V and 1 base from J, with 6 bases between. Germline V gene sequence: CDR1 MRHNA, CDR2 SNTAGT. The CDR3 length is 14 residues. Here the CDR3 DNA reads TGTGCCAGCAGTGACCCGGTGGCCAAAAACATTCAGTACTTC. It codes for CASSDPVAKNIQYF.

This clonotype has only a few counts. The chain employs TRBV28 and TRBJ2-1; 7 bases align to TRBD1. After removal of 6 bases from V and 2 bases from J, the junction contained 4 bases not matched to a gene. The CDR3 extends over 14 amino acids. CDR1 is MDHEN, CDR2 SYDVKM, per germline. DNA of the CDR3: TGTGCCAGCAGGACAGGGATGCCCTACAATGAGCAGTTCTTC. It specifies CASRTGMPYNEQFF.

The CDR3 sequence is CSVGGTGRLFEQFF. In DNA, the CDR3 is TGCAGCGTTGGAGGGACAGGGAGACTCTTTGAGCAGTTCTTC. This chain uses TRBV29-1 with TRBJ2-1; 9 positions match TRBD1. V lost 4 bases and J lost 9; bases outside the gene matches: 10. This CDR3 has 14 residues. The germline V gene encodes CDR1 SQVTM and CDR2 ANQGSEA.

CDR3 sequence (DNA): TGTGCCAGCAGTTCAACCGACAGGGGGCGCGGGCACTACGAGCAGTACTTC. Protein: CASSSTDRGRGHYEQYF. The V call is TRBV28, the J call TRBJ2-7, with 10 bases matching TRBD1. Germline V gene data show CDR1 as MDHEN and CDR2 as SYDVKM. This CDR3 spans 17 amino acids. V was clipped by 4 bases and J by 3 bases; unmatched bases: 12.

This chain joins TRBV7-8 and TRBJ1-3; 7 bases agree with TRBD1. V lost 1 base, J lost 2 bases, and 2 bases stayed unmatched. This CDR3 region has 15 residues. Germline V gene data show CDR1 as SGHVS and CDR2 as FQNEAQ. CDR3 loop: CASSLVGQTGNTIYF. The DNA of the CDR3 is TGTGCCAGCAGCTTAGTGGGACAGACTGGAAACACCATATATTTT.

The chain links TRBV11-3 to TRBJ2-2; D gene ambiguous. Trimming cost V 0 bases and J 4 bases, with 6 bases left between them. CDR3 size: 14 residues. Germline-derived CDR1 and CDR2 are SGHNT and YENEEA. The DNA of the CDR3 is TGTGCCAGCAGCTTAGACAAACCCACCGGGGAGCTGTTTTTT. Protein sequence: CASSLDKPTGELFF.

This chain links TRBV7-2 with TRBJ2-3, with unresolved D. Trimming cost V 3 bases and J 2 bases, with 9 bases left between them. The germline V gene encodes CDR1 SGHTA and CDR2 FQGNSA. The CDR3 totals 14 residues. The CDR3 here is CASSLMTLTDTQYF. CDR3 bases: TGTGCCAGCAGCTTGATGACTCTCACAGATACGCAGTATTTT.

This clonotype has just one count. The chain uses TRBV28 and TRBJ1-2; D gene unclear. V shed 11 bases and J shed 3 bases, with 19 bases lying between them. From germline, CDR1 is MDHEN and CDR2 SYDVKM. The CDR3 consists of 14 residues. CDR3 protein: CALGSVGRDYGYTF. The CDR3 DNA follows: TGTGCCCTTGGAAGCGTCGGGAGGGACTATGGCTACACCTTC.

This clonotype was detected a few times. This chain uses TRBV12-3 or TRBV12-4 with TRBJ2-2, with 7 bases matching TRBD1. V lost 5 bases and J lost 5; bases outside the gene matches: 8. This CDR3 is built from 15 residues. CDR3 nucleotide sequence: TGTGCCAGCAGTATCAACAGGGGTAGTACCGGGGAGCTGTTTTTT. This encodes CASSINRGSTGELFF.

Ten or more counts support this clonotype. The rearrangement uses TRBV12-3 or TRBV12-4 and TRBJ2-7; TRBD1 agrees at 8 bases. The CDR3 spans 13 residues. The J segment lost 3 bases and the V segment lost 6 bases, leaving 4 bases of the junction unmatched. CDR3 sequence: CASSPGGLYEQYF. CDR3 coding DNA: TGTGCCAGCAGCCCAGGGGGCCTCTACGAGCAGTACTTC.

This clonotype was found a few times. The chain joins TRBV30 to TRBJ2-2, with 9 bases fitting TRBD2. CDR1 GTSNPN and CDR2 SVGIG come from the germline V gene (reference sequence). V gave up 3 bases and J gave up 4 bases; unmatched junction bases: 3. The CDR3 contains 14 residues. In nucleotides, the CDR3 is TGTGCCTGGAGGAGACTAGCGGCCACCGGGGAGCTGTTTTTT. Translation gives CAWRRLAATGELFF.

This clonotype was counted ten times or more. The chain has TRBV11-2 and TRBJ2-1; D is ambiguous. From germline, CDR1 is SGHAT and CDR2 FQNNGV. The CDR3 covers 16 residues. V lost 3 bases and J lost 0, with 12 bases in between. The DNA for the CDR3 is TGTGCCAGCAGCTTGGATTCTCCTAGCTCCTACAATGAGCAGTTCTTC. Translated, it gives CASSLDSPSSYNEQFF.

The chain links TRBV28 to TRBJ2-7, with a tentative D call TRBD1 (6 bases). This CDR3 comprises 13 residues. Deletions cut 6 bases from V and 3 bases from J, with 12 bases between. Germline values: CDR1 MDHEN, CDR2 SYDVKM. The CDR3 here is CASRADSLYEQYF. In DNA, the CDR3 is TGTGCCAGCAGGGCGGACAGTCTCTACGAGCAGTACTTC. Combining the CDR3 with reference TRBV28 and TRBJ2-7 gives the whole variable domain DVKVTQSSRYLVKRTGEKVFLECVQDMDHENMFWYRQDPGLGLRLIYFSYDVKMKEKGDIPEGYSVSREKKERFSLILESASTNQTSMYLCASRADSLYEQYFGPGTRLTVT.

This clonotype was observed a few times. The chain recombines TRBV12-3 or TRBV12-4 with TRBJ1-5; TRBD1 is a possible D gene (5 bases). Trimming left V 5 bases short and J 7 bases short, with 12 bases between. This CDR3 has 13 residues. The CDR3 is CASSPSGDQPQHF. Written as DNA, the CDR3 is TGTGCCAGCAGTCCTTCCGGGGACCAGCCCCAGCATTTT.

This clonotype was observed many times. The V call is TRBV12-3 or TRBV12-4, the J call TRBJ1-4; 8 nucleotides match TRBD1. The CDR3 loop spans 13 amino acids. V was clipped by 5 bases and J by 14 bases; unmatched bases: 10. The CDR3: CASSPGQGSRLFF. CDR3 in DNA: TGTGCCAGCAGTCCCGGACAGGGTTCCAGGCTGTTTTTT.

This clonotype was observed many times. This chain joins TRBV20-1 and TRBJ2-5; D is unclear. Germline CDR1 DFQATT, CDR2 SNEGSKA (reference sequence). Trimming took 0 bases from V and 5 from J, leaving 7 bases between them. The CDR3 is 12 amino acids. This CDR3 is CSARDLAETQYF. The CDR3 bases are TGCAGTGCTAGAGATCTCGCGGAGACCCAGTACTTC.